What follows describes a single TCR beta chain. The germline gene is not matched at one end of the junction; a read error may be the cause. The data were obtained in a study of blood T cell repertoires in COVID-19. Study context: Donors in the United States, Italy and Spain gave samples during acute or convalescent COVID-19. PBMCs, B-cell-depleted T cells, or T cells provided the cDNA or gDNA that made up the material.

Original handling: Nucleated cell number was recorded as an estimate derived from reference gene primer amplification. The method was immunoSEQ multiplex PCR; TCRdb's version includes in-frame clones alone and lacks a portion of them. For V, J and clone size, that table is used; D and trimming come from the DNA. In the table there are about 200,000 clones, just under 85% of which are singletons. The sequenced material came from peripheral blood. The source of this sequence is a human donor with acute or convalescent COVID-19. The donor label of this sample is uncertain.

The CDR3 region has the DNA TGTGCCAGCAACCCGACAGGTTATAGTTCACCCCTCCACTTT. Translated, it gives CASNPTGYSSPLHF. This rearrangement joins TRBV6-5 to TRBJ1-6, with D maybe TRBD1 (6 bases). The germline V gene has CDR1 MNHEY and CDR2 SVGAGI. The CDR3 has 14 residues.